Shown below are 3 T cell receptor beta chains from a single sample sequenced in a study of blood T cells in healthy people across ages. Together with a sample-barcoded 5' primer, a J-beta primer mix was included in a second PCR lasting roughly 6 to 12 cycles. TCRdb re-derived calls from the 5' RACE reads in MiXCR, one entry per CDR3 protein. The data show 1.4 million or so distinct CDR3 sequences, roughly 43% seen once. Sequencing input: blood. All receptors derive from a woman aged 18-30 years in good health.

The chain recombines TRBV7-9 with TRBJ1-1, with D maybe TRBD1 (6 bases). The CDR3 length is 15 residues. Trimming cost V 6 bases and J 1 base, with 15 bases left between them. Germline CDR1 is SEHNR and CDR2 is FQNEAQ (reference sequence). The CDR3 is CASRQTGTTNTEAFF. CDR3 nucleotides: TGTGCCAGCAGGCAAACCGGGACAACGAACACTGAAGCTTTCTTT.

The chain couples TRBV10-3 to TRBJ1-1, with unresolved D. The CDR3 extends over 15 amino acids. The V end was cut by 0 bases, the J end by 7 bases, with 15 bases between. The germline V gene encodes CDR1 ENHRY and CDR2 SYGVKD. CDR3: CAISESTLIAVEAFF. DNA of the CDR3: TGTGCCATCAGTGAGTCGACTCTGATTGCGGTTGAAGCTTTCTTT.

The CDR3 DNA is TGTGCCAGCAGCGTACAGGGGGCCCAAGGAGATACGCAGTATTTT. Protein: CASSVQGAQGDTQYF. The V gene is TRBV7-2, the J gene TRBJ2-3; TRBD1 matches 9 bases. V lost 5 bases and J lost 5; bases outside the gene matches: 8. Germline values: CDR1 SGHTA, CDR2 FQGNSA. There are 15 residues in the CDR3.